One TCR beta chain is described in this entry. What antigen it recognizes has not been identified. No quality values exist for individual bases; no much larger clone is one base distant. This specimen belongs to a study of response to subunit inactivated influenza vaccine listed by TCRdb under 2018. Some background on the complete study: The study used deep quantitative T cell receptor repertoire profiling to track responses to a trivalent subunit inactivated influenza vaccine.

The paper as a whole reports these results and caveats: It was suggested by the authors that each seasonal influenza vaccination may recruit only a limited number of new T cells.

CDR3 length: 11 amino acids, cysteine to phenylalanine. Only the CDR3 DNA stays, 33 bases, in frame from base 1. At the junction V is shortened by 5 bases and J by 7 bases, with 9 bases in between. The method was RT-PCR. These reads were obtained on an Illumina HiSeq 2500. The public reads were reanalyzed by TCRdb: fastp trimming at Q25, MiXCR alignment, in-frame beta chains only. Under each unique CDR3 protein, matching rows form one entry showing the most common genes and DNA. Across this sample there are about 610,000 distinct CDR3 sequences, with around 13% seen only once. Roughly 11% of the sample goes to the ten largest clones.

The clonotype comes from a man aged 50 or older who received an inactivated influenza vaccine. Donor details come from another sample of the same person, matched by shared clones. The chain uses TRBV12-3 or TRBV12-4 and TRBJ2-7, with the identity of the D gene unclear. The sample was PBMCs from blood, taken 11 to 12 days after vaccination. The CDR3 here reads CASSGLKEQYF. DNA sequence: TGTGCCAGCAGTGGGCTAAAGGAGCAGTACTTC.